A selection of T cell receptor beta chains follows, all from one sample in a study of blood T cell repertoires in COVID-19. Method: immunoSEQ multiplex PCR; TCRdb's copy keeps in-frame clones and lacks some. The sample has 240,000 or so clones, about 90% seen once. What was sequenced was peripheral blood. Receptors were obtained from a man between 60 and 75 years old who had recovered from COVID-19. The CDR3 runs from the conserved cysteine through the conserved F or W. A D gene is named only where the DNA matches it firmly. Only some rows state a clone size, as once, few, many or a class for expanded clones.

>15|TRBJ1-4|TRBV7-2|TRBD1|.
TGTGCCAGCAGCTTCCAAGGACAGGGTTTAGAAAAACTGTTTTTT
CASSFQGQGLEKLFF
>13|TRBJ1-2|TRBV29-1|.|.
TGCAGCGTTGAGCGACAGACTAACTATGGCTACACCTTC
CSVERQTNYGYTF
>14|TRBJ1-4|TRBV19|.|.
TGTGCCAGTATGGATGGGAGTAGAGATGAAAAACTGTTTTTT
CASMDGSRDEKLFF
>19|TRBJ1-2|TRBV18|.|.
TGTGCCAGCTCACCCCTCATGGGGCGAAACCCAAGGCAGGTTTATGGCTACACCTTC
CASSPLMGRNPRQVYGYTF
>16|TRBJ2-3|TRBV28|TRBD1|.
TGTGCCAGCAGACCCCGGACAGGGGGTTGGTCAGATACGCAGTATTTT
CASRPRTGGWSDTQYF
>14|TRBJ2-7|TRBV15|.|.
TGTGCCACCAGCAGAGTTGGCCAGGGCTACGAGCAGTACTTC
CATSRVGQGYEQYF
>17|TRBJ1-4|TRBV4-1|TRBD1|.
TGCGCCACCTCCGGGACAGGGGGCCGCCGGGGTAATGAAAAACTGTTTTTT
CATSGTGGRRGNEKLFF
>15|TRBJ2-3|TRBV3-1/TRBV3-2|.|.
TGTGCCAGCAGCCAAGGTTCTAAGAGCACAGATACGCAGTATTTT
CASSQGSKSTDTQYF
>17|TRBJ1-6|TRBV19|.|.
TGTGCCAGTAGCTCCCCTAGGTTTTTCGCAGGGGATTCACCCCTCCACTTT
CASSSPRFFAGDSPLHF
>13|TRBJ1-2|TRBV7-2|.|.
TGTGCCAGCGGGGGGGGAACGGCCTATGGCTACACCTTC
CASGGGTAYGYTF
>16|TRBJ1-4|TRBV2|.|.
TGTGCCAGCAGGGACAGTGGTAAGGGTCTGGGTGAAAAACTGTTTTTT
CASRDSGKGLGEKLFF
>15|TRBJ1-2|TRBV27|.|few
TGTGCCAGCAGTTTATATCCCCCCCGGGGGGTAGGCTACACCTTC
CASSLYPPRGVGYTF
>15|TRBJ1-2|TRBV18|TRBD1|once
TGTGCCAGCTCACAACCGGGACAGGGGGCTTGGGGCTACACCTTC
CASSQPGQGAWGYTF
>18|TRBJ1-4|TRBV7-6|.|.
TGTGCCAGCAGCTTATCAGGGCAGGGGAGAGCAACTAATGAAAAACTGTTTTTT
CASSLSGQGRATNEKLFF
>15|TRBJ2-5|TRBV5-1|TRBD1|.
TGCGCCAGCAGCTTTCTCACAGGGGGCAGAGAGACCCAGTACTTC
CASSFLTGGRETQYF
>15|TRBJ2-3|TRBV2|.|once
TGTGCCAGCAGTGAACTAGGCGGTGGCGCAGATACGCAGTATTTT
CASSELGGGADTQYF
>14|TRBJ2-4|TRBV29-1|.|once
TGCAGCGTTGCCGGACAGCTAGCCAAAAACATTCAGTACTTC
CSVAGQLAKNIQYF
>15|TRBJ1-1|TRBV7-2|.|.
TGTGCCAGCAGCCTTGCTAGGACAACCTTTATGGGAGCTTTCTTT
CASSLARTTFMGAFF
>14|TRBJ1-1|TRBV10-3|.|.
TGTGCCATCAGCCTGGGGGGACCGAACACTGAAGCTTTCTTT
CAISLGGPNTEAFF
>10|TRBJ2-1|TRBV10-2|.|.
TGCGCCAGGAGGGACAATGAGCAGTTCTTC
CARRDNEQFF
>16|TRBJ2-2|TRBV2|TRBD2|.
TGTGCCAGCAGTTATAGCGGGGGGGCAGGGACCGGGGAGCTGTTTTTT
CASSYSGGAGTGELFF
>13|TRBJ1-1|TRBV7-9|.|.
TGTGCCAGCAGCAGGTCACAGCACACTGAAGCTTTCTTT
CASSRSQHTEAFF
>17|TRBJ2-7|TRBV7-6|.|.
TGTGCCAGCAGCCCAACCTCTCCCCGGGGAGTCCCGCACGAGCAGTACTTC
CASSPTSPRGVPHEQYF
>19|TRBJ2-7|TRBV23-1|TRBD2|.
TGCGCCAGCAGTCACACGTCTAGCGGGGCCTTATCATCCCCCCTCGAGCAGTACTTC
CASSHTSSGALSSPLEQYF
>15|TRBJ1-6|TRBV7-2|.|.
TGTGCCAGCAGCTCTAACCGGGACAAGAATTCACCCCTCCACTTT
CASSSNRDKNSPLHF
>14|TRBJ2-3|TRBV30|.|.
TGTGCCTGGGGGAGGACTTCCAACACAGATACGCAGTATTTT
CAWGRTSNTDTQYF
>12|TRBJ2-1|TRBV24-1|.|.
TGTGCCACCAGTGAAACTAGGCATGAGCAGTTCTTC
CATSETRHEQFF
>15|TRBJ2-7|TRBV6-5|TRBD1|once
TGTGCCAGCGAAGGGACAGACGCAGTATTATACGAGCAGTACTTC
CASEGTDAVLYEQYF
>14|TRBJ1-2|TRBV6-6|TRBD1|.
TGTGCCAGCACCTCCGGACAGGGGGCCGGTGGCTACACCTTC
CASTSGQGAGGYTF
>14|TRBJ2-5|TRBV6-5|.|.
TGTGCCAGCAGTTACTCGAACCGTAGAGAGACCCAGTACTTC
CASSYSNRRETQYF
>16|TRBJ1-5|TRBV3-1/TRBV3-2|.|.
TGTGCCAGCAGCCAAGGCTCGGGAGGTGGCAATCAGCCCCAGCATTTT
CASSQGSGGGNQPQHF
>13|TRBJ1-1|TRBV27|.|.
TGTGCCAGCAGGGATCAGGGGAAAACTGAAGCTTTCTTT
CASRDQGKTEAFF
>14|TRBJ2-1|TRBV7-9|TRBD2|.
TGTGCCAGCAGCCCTCGAGTGGCGGGAGGTGAGCAGTTCTTC
CASSPRVAGGEQFF
>13|TRBJ2-5|TRBV24-1|TRBD1|.
TGTGCCACCAGTGGGACAGGGCGAGAGACCCAGTACTTC
CATSGTGRETQYF
>12|TRBJ1-1|TRBV19|.|.
TGTGCCAGCCATGCCCAGTTCACTGAAGCTTTCTTT
CASHAQFTEAFF
>16|TRBJ2-4|TRBV19|.|.
TGTGCCAGTAGTAATACGGCAGGGTCTGGCAAAAACATTCAGTACTTC
CASSNTAGSGKNIQYF
>14|TRBJ1-6|TRBV14|.|.
TGTGCCAGCAGCCAAGTAATCTATAATTCACCCCTCCACTTT
CASSQVIYNSPLHF
>14|TRBJ1-5|TRBV7-9|TRBD1|.
TGTGCCAGCAGCGCGGACAGGGGGGATCAGCCCCAGCATTTT
CASSADRGDQPQHF
>16|TRBJ1-6|TRBV30|.|.
TGTGCCTTGACTGGGGGCAGCAGCTCCTATAATTCACCCCTCCACTTT
CALTGGSSSYNSPLHF
>12|TRBJ1-1|TRBV5-5|.|few
TGTGCCAGCAGCTTTACACGCACTGAAGCTTTCTTT
CASSFTRTEAFF
>17|TRBJ2-2|TRBV18|.|.
TGTGCCAGCTCACCACGACAGACCGGAGGGGTGTCCGGGGAGCTGTTTTTT
CASSPRQTGGVSGELFF
>13|TRBJ1-2|TRBV28|TRBD1|.
TGTGCCAGCAGTTCGGAGACAGGGGTTGGCTACACCTTC
CASSSETGVGYTF
>15|TRBJ2-1|TRBV30|TRBD2|.
TGTGCCTGGAGACCTACTAGCGGGGGGGCAAACCCGCCGTTCTTC
CAWRPTSGGANPPFF
>16|TRBJ2-1|TRBV4-2|.|.
TGTGCCAGCAGCCAACCCGGGACACCCCCCTACAATGAGCAGTTCTTC
CASSQPGTPPYNEQFF
>16|TRBJ2-5|TRBV15|.|.
TGTGCCACCAGCACCGGGGGTAGGGCCATTACAAAGACCCAGTACTTC
CATSTGGRAITKTQYF
>15|TRBJ2-7|TRBV5-1|TRBD2|.
TGCGCCAGCAGCTTGGGGCTAGCGGGGTACTACGAGCAGTACTTC
CASSLGLAGYYEQYF
>14|TRBJ1-1|TRBV18|.|.
TGTGCCAGCTCACGTGGGGGACAGAACACTGAAGCTTTCTTT
CASSRGGQNTEAFF
>15|TRBJ1-3|TRBV6-5|.|once
TGTGCCAGCAGTTACATCACAGAGTCCGGAAACACCATATATTTT
CASSYITESGNTIYF
>15|TRBJ2-5|TRBV29-1|TRBD1|.
TGCAGCGTTGATATGGGACAGACCATCCAAGAGACCCAGTACTTC
CSVDMGQTIQETQYF
>17|TRBJ2-1|TRBV30|TRBD2|.
TGTGCCTGGAGGTGGCGGGGGGGCTATAGCTCCTACAATGAGCAGTTCTTC
CAWRWRGGYSSYNEQFF
>19|TRBJ2-6|TRBV10-1|.|once
TGCGCCAGCAGTCTTATAATGGACTCAACATCCTCTGGGGCCAACGTCCTGACTTTC
CASSLIMDSTSSGANVLTF
>19|TRBJ1-3|TRBV5-1|.|.
TGCGCCAGCAGCTTTATGCCCCCGGCAGCTAGTATCTCTGGAAACACCATATATTTT
CASSFMPPAASISGNTIYF